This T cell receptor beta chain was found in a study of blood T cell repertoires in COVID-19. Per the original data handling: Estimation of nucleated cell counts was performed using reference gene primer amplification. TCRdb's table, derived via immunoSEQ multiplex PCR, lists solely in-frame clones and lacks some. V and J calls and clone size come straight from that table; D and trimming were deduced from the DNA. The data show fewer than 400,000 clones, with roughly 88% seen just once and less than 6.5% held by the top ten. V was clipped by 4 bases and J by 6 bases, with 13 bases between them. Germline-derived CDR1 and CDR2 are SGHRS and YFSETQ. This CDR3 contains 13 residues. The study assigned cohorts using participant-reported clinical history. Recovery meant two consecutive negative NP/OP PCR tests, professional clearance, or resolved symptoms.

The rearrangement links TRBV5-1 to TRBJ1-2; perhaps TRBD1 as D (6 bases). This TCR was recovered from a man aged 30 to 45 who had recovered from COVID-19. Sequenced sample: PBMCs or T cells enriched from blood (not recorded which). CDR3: CASSSLQGDGYTF. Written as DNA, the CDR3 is TGCGCCAGCAGCAGCCTACAGGGAGATGGCTACACCTTC.